This T cell receptor (beta chain) was recorded in a study of blood T cell repertoires in COVID-19 (dated by TCRdb to about 2020). Looking at the study overall: The collaborator samples originated in the United States, Italy and Spain and spanned the acute and convalescent phases of COVID-19. Where HLA class I and class II types were available, the types were taken from metadata supplied by the sample provider, not from assay-based typing. The prospective study material was composed of cDNA or gDNA derived from T cells, B-cell-depleted T cells, or PBMCs. The repertoires were made available in a free public database intended to serve as a resource for research on the immune response to SARS-CoV-2. The dataset comprised deeply sampled blood TCRbeta repertoires from subjects exposed to, actively infected with, or recovered from COVID-19. Sample metadata almost always included a de-identified subject ID, COVID-19 status, age in years and sex. The samples were drawn from the first 160 participants of the ongoing ImmuneRACE study and from over a thousand subjects provided by 6 global collaborators. Points the paper makes about the study in general: The quantity of clinical and demographic metadata differed by source and by participant and was supplied without curation.

A note on this clone: It lacks a known antigen. Per-base quality was not reported, and no clone a single base away is much larger than it.

Participants in the prospective study were aged roughly 18 to 100 years, lived in more than 20 United States geographic areas, and enrolled through a virtual design. In the prospective study, cohorts were assigned on the basis of participant-reported clinical history obtained from a screening survey and a study questionnaire. A participant counted as exposed if, within 2 weeks of entering the study, that participant had been in contact with someone who had a PCR-confirmed or clinician-diagnosed COVID-19 case. Mobile phlebotomists in the prospective study collected whole blood, serum and a nasopharyngeal or oropharyngeal swab from every participant. Over a roughly 2-month period, participants in the prospective study had the option of providing additional blood draws and questionnaires. Blood samples from the prospective study were shipped frozen or at room temperature prior to DNA extraction. The immunoSEQ Assay, a bias-controlled multiplex PCR, was used to amplify TCRbeta CDR3 regions from genomic DNA. The authors' analysis ran thus. The number of nucleated cells in each sample was estimated from the amplification of reference gene primers within the assay. To quantify the absolute abundance of each unique TCRbeta CDR3 rearrangement, sequence reads were collapsed and filtered. For each sample, productive Simpson clonality was calculated by taking the square root of Simpson's diversity index across productive rearrangements. TCRdb re-hosts the immuneACCESS table, in-frame sequences only. Its copies lack some clones; in the studies checked, an unresolved V gene accounts for under half of them, and the cause for the rest is not known. V and J calls and clone size are those listed in that table; D and trimming were worked out from the DNA. This sample has roughly 230,000 clones in its table, and about 85% of those were observed once. More than 6.5% of the sample belongs to the ten largest clones.

From the germline V gene, CDR1 is SQVTM and CDR2 is ANQGSEA. V lost 5 bases and J lost 8 bases, and the count of bases not matched to a germline gene is 7. The CDR3 runs 12 amino acids, cysteine and phenylalanine included. Only the CDR3 region is kept as DNA, spanning 36 bases read in frame from base 1. Sample: PBMCs or T cells enriched from blood (not recorded which). This clonotype originated in a woman in her forties or fifties who had been exposed to COVID-19. The chain was built from TRBV29-1 and TRBJ1-1, and 8 junctional nucleotides match TRBD1. The CDR3: CSVSGTGREAFF. The nucleotide sequence is TGCAGCGTTTCCGGGACAGGCCGAGAAGCTTTCTTT.